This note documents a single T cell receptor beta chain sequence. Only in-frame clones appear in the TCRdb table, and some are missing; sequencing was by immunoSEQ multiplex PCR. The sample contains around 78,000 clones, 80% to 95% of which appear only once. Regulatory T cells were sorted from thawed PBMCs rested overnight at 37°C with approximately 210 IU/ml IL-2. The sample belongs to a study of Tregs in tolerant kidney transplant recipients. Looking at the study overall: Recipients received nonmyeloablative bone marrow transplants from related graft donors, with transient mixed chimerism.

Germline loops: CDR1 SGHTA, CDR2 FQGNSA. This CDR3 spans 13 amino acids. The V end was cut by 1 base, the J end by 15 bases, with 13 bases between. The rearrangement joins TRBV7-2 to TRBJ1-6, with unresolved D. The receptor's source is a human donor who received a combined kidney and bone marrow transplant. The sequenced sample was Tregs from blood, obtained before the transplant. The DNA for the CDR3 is TGTGCCAGCAGCTTAGGGGGAGCCCCTAGCCTCCACTTT. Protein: CASSLGGAPSLHF. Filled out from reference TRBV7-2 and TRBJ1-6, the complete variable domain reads GAGVSQSPSNKVTEKGKDVELRCDPISGHTALYWYRQSLGQGLEFLIYFQGNSAPDKSGLPSDRFSAERTGGSVSTLTIQRTQQEDSAVYLCASSLGGAPSLHFGNGTRLTVT.